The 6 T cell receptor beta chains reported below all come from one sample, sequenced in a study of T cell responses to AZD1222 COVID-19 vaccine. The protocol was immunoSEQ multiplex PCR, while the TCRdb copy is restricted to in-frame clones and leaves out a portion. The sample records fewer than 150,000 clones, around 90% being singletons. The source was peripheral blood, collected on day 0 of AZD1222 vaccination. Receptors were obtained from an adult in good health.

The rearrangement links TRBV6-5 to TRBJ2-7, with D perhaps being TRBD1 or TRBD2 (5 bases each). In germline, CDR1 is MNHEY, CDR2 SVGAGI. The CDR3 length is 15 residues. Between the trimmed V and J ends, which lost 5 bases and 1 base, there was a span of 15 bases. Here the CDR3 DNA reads TGTGCCAGCAGTCGCGCCCGGGACGGATCCTACGAGCAGTACTTC. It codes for CASSRARDGSYEQYF.

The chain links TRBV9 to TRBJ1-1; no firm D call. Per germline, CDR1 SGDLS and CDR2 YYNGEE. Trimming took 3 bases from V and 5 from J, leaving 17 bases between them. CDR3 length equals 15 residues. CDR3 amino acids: CASSGAPGVYTEAFF. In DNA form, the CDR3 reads TGTGCCAGCAGCGGGGCTCCGGGAGTATATACTGAAGCTTTCTTT.

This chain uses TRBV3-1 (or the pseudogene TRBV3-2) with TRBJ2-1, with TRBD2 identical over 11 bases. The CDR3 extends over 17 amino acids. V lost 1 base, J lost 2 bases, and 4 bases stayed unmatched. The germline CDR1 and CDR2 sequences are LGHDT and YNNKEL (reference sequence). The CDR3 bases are TGTGCCAGCAGCCAAGGTCTAGCGGGAGGCACCTACAATGAGCAGTTCTTC. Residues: CASSQGLAGGTYNEQFF.

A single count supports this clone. CDR3 nucleotides: TGTGCCAGCAGCTTGGCCTCTGGCTACACCTTC. Its protein is CASSLASGYTF. The chain carries TRBV5-5 and TRBJ1-2, with no clear D. CDR3 length: 11 amino acids. Trimming left V 0 bases short and J 7 bases short, with 4 bases between. Germline CDR1 SGHKS, CDR2 YYEKEE (reference sequence).

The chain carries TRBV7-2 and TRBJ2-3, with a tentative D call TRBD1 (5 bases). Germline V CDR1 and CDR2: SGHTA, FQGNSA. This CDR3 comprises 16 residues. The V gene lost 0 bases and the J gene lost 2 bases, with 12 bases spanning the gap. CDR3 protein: CASSLAHRKLTDTQYF. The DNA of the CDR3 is TGTGCCAGCAGCTTAGCGCACAGGAAACTCACAGATACGCAGTATTTT.

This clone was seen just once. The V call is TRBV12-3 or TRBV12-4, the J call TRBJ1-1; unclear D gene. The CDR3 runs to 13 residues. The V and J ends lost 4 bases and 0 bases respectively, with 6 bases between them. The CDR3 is CASSSTLNTEAFF. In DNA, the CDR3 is TGTGCCAGCAGTTCGACCCTGAACACTGAAGCTTTCTTT.